The present TCR beta chain was sequenced within a study of beta chain features in type 1 diabetes. For the study at large: Age and gender were similar between patients and healthy donors, as were cell yields. Notes on the study in general: The study found moderately but significantly shorter TCRB CDR3s in all four CD4+ subsets of Type 1 diabetes patients.

As concerns this clone: The antigen is unknown.

What was sequenced were expressed TCRB transcripts, since all of the isolated RNA had been reverse transcribed. Here immunoSEQ multiplex PCR was the method, and the copy in TCRdb shows in-frame clones only, minus some. The repertoire includes some 700,000 clones, 13% of them detected once, and 0.02% to 0.025% sits in the top ten. The sequenced material came from naive CD4+ T cells from blood. The sequence was collected from a young man with type 1 diabetes.

In DNA, the CDR3 is TGCGCCAGCAAACTAGCGGGGGGTGCTTATGAGCAGTTCTTC. Its translation: CASKLAGGAYEQFF. The chain carries TRBV5-1 and TRBJ2-1; 12 bases line up with TRBD2. CDR1 SGHRS and CDR2 YFSETQ come from the germline V gene. The CDR3 runs 14 residues. J gave up 8 bases and V 6 bases, and 6 bases lay outside the gene matches.